What follows is one TCR beta chain and its context. Its cognate antigen is unknown. There are 13 residues in the CDR3. The V gene lost 6 bases and the J gene lost 6 bases, with 12 bases spanning the gap. The germline V gene encodes CDR1 MDHEN and CDR2 SYDVKM. TCRdb passed the 5' RACE reads through MiXCR, listing each CDR3 protein once. Of hundreds of thousands of distinct CDR3 sequences listed, approximately 16% are singletons. The sample belongs to a study of T-cell memory formation after mild COVID-19. Study in general: Largely donor-specific sequence clusters came from a couple of donors. Broader study findings: Certain responding clones were present in pre-infection memory, suggesting participation of cross-reactive memory.

This chain links TRBV28 with TRBJ2-4; perhaps TRBD2 as D (6 bases). This receptor was taken from a man between 18 and 35 years old who had mild COVID-19 (a few samples of this study predate the infection). Cell type and time point are not known. Sequenced material: PBMCs or a T cell subset sorted from them (not recorded which). CDR3: CASRLGLRNIQYF. The CDR3 DNA reads as TGTGCCAGCAGACTGGGACTCAGAAACATTCAGTACTTC. The complete variable domain, with remaining parts taken from reference TRBV28 and TRBJ2-4, reads DVKVTQSSRYLVKRTGEKVFLECVQDMDHENMFWYRQDPGLGLRLIYFSYDVKMKEKGDIPEGYSVSREKKERFSLILESASTNQTSMYLCASRLGLRNIQYFGAGTRLSVL.